These 29 T cell receptor beta chains were sequenced from one sample in a study of OX40 agonist ivuxolimab in advanced cancers. Data came from immunoSEQ multiplex PCR; TCRdb stores just in-frame clones and leaves some out. The sample shows tens of thousands of clones, about 92% of them seen only once. The sequences come from CD4+ or CD8+ T cells sorted from blood, collected in a trial of the OX40 agonist ivuxolimab. Receptor source: an adult with an advanced solid tumor such as melanoma, head and neck, liver or kidney cancer.

The rearrangement links TRBV2 to TRBJ2-7, with TRBD1 matching over 9 bases. V lost 7 bases, J lost 7 bases, and 14 bases stayed unmatched. Germline V gene sequence: CDR1 SNHLY, CDR2 FYNNEI. This CDR3 region has 15 residues. Written as DNA, the CDR3 is TGTGCCAGCACCGATTTCCCGGGGACAGGGATTGAGCAGTACGTC. Encoded protein: CASTDFPGTGIEQYV.

V is TRBV10-3 and J is TRBJ2-7; D is unclear. The CDR3 length is 12 residues. Trimming removed 3 bases from V and 1 base from J, with 4 bases in between. Germline V gene data show CDR1 as ENHRY and CDR2 as SYGVKD. CDR3: CAISDGSYEQYF. CDR3 nucleotides: TGTGCCATCAGTGACGGTTCCTACGAGCAGTACTTC.

This sequence joins TRBV27 and TRBJ2-3; 7 nucleotides match TRBD2. Germline lookup yields CDR1 MNHEY and CDR2 SMNVEV (reference sequence). Trimming at V came to 5 bases and at J to 3 bases, leaving 8 bases not matched to a gene. There are 15 residues in the CDR3. This CDR3 reads CASSVAGFSTDTQYF. DNA of the CDR3: TGTGCCAGCAGTGTAGCGGGTTTTTCGACAGATACGCAGTATTTT.

The chain employs TRBV6-5 and TRBJ2-5, with TRBD1 matching 10 bases. The V segment lost 2 bases and the J segment 5 bases; nucleotides outside the gene matches: 5. The CDR3 covers 15 residues. Germline V lookup: CDR1 MNHEY, CDR2 SVGAGI. CDR3 loop: CASSYAGQGSETQYF. The CDR3 DNA reads as TGTGCCAGCAGTTACGCGGGACAGGGGTCGGAGACCCAGTACTTC.

The chain carries TRBV4-1 and TRBJ1-2; no definite D call. This CDR3 region has 12 residues. Germline V gene data show CDR1 as MGHRA and CDR2 as YSYEKL. Trimming removed 3 bases at V and 3 bases at J, with 5 bases between. CDR3: CASSHADYGYTF. The CDR3 region has the DNA TGCGCCAGCAGCCACGCAGACTATGGCTACACCTTC.

The J gene is TRBJ1-4, the V gene TRBV9; TRBD1 is a possible D gene (6 bases). The germline gives CDR1 SGDLS, CDR2 YYNGEE. V lost 4 bases to trimming and J lost 5 bases, with 15 bases between them. The length of the CDR3 is 15 residues. CDR3 sequence (DNA): TGTGCCAGCAGCCCAGGGGCAGGATTCAATGAAAAACTGTTTTTT. It codes for CASSPGAGFNEKLFF.

This chain connects TRBV4-1 to TRBJ1-2; the D gene is possibly TRBD1 (6 bases). Germline V lookup: CDR1 MGHRA, CDR2 YSYEKL. The CDR3 extends over 12 amino acids. Trimming removed 0 bases at V and 11 bases at J, with 10 bases between. The CDR3 region has the DNA TGCGCCAGCAGCCAAGATTACAGGGAATACACCTTC. It codes for CASSQDYREYTF.

This chain uses TRBV4-3 with TRBJ2-7; D might be TRBD2 (5 bases). This CDR3 comprises 17 residues. The germline gives CDR1 LGHNA, CDR2 YSLEER. V was cut by 1 base and J by 5 bases, with 21 bases left in between. CDR3 sequence (DNA): TGCGCCAGCAGCCAAGGTGACGAACTCGGAGGAAGGGACGAGCAGTACTTC. It encodes CASSQGDELGGRDEQYF.

This chain joins TRBV7-3 and TRBJ2-1; 8 bases fit TRBD2. This CDR3 region has 15 residues. From germline, CDR1 is SGHTA and CDR2 FQGTGA. The V and J ends lost 1 base and 9 bases, in that order; junction bases with no gene match: 8. CDR3 amino acids: CASSLIAGRGSEQFF. CDR3 DNA: TGTGCCAGCAGCTTAATAGCGGGACGGGGCTCTGAGCAGTTCTTC.

This clone has only a few counts. As DNA, the CDR3 is TGCAGCGTTAACGGACTAGCGGGGGTTATAACCTACAATGAGCAGTTCTTC. Its protein is CSVNGLAGVITYNEQFF. V and J are TRBV29-1 and TRBJ2-1, with TRBD2 identical over 13 bases. CDR1 and CDR2 (germline): SQVTM, ANQGSEA. The CDR3 is made up of 17 amino acids. Germline trimming cut 5 bases from V and 2 bases from J; bases unmatched to any gene: 9.

V gene TRBV19 combines with J gene TRBJ1-1; D is uncertain. The germline V and J ends were trimmed by 5 bases and 3 bases, with 13 bases remaining between them. CDR3 length equals 14 residues. Per the germline V gene, CDR1 is LNHDA and CDR2 is SQIVND (reference sequence). CDR3 sequence: CASSPLWVDTEAFF. CDR3 DNA sequence: TGTGCCAGTAGTCCCCTCTGGGTGGACACTGAAGCTTTCTTT. Variable domain in full (rest from reference TRBV19 and TRBJ1-1): DGGITQSPKYLFRKEGQNVTLSCEQNLNHDAMYWYRQDPGQGLRLIYYSQIVNDFQKGDIAEGYSVSREKKESFPLTVTSAQKNPTAFYLCASSPLWVDTEAFFGQGTRLTVV.

The J gene is TRBJ2-3, the V gene TRBV15; TRBD2 agrees at 8 bases. Germline V gene data show CDR1 as LNHNV and CDR2 as YYDKDF (reference sequence). CDR3 length: 17 residues. V was pared by 3 bases and J by 3 bases, with 11 bases of the junction left unmatched. CDR3 region: CATSSPGGVNGTDTQYF. Written as DNA, the CDR3 is TGTGCCACCAGCAGCCCGGGGGGGGTCAATGGTACAGATACGCAGTATTTT. Full variable domain (rest looked up from reference TRBV15 and TRBJ2-3): DAMVIQNPRYQVTQFGKPVTLSCSQTLNHNVMYWYQQKSSQAPKLLFHYYDKDFNNEADTPDNFQSRRPNTSFCFLDIRSPGLGDTAMYLCATSSPGGVNGTDTQYFGPGTRLTVL.

The rearrangement joins TRBV29-1 to TRBJ2-3; D assignment may be TRBD1 or TRBD2 (6 bases each). The CDR3 loop spans 14 amino acids. V was pared by 5 bases and J by 0 bases, with 12 bases between. In germline, CDR1 is SQVTM, CDR2 ANQGSEA. The CDR3 DNA reads as TGCAGCGTTATTTGGGGGGCCAGCACAGATACGCAGTATTTT. Its translation: CSVIWGASTDTQYF.

The chain employs TRBV9 and TRBJ1-1; no definite D call. The CDR3 is made up of 15 amino acids. The germline CDR1 and CDR2 sequences are SGDLS and YYNGEE. Trimming removed 0 bases at V and 3 bases at J, with 12 bases between. The CDR3 nucleotides are TGTGCCAGCAGCGTAGTAGGGAACGGGGACACTGAAGCTTTCTTT. This gives the protein CASSVVGNGDTEAFF.

V is TRBV5-4 and J is TRBJ2-1; 9 bases fit TRBD1. This CDR3 spans 13 amino acids. Germline CDR1 is SGHNT and CDR2 is YYREEE (reference sequence). The J segment lost 6 bases and the V segment lost 4 bases, leaving 2 bases of the junction unmatched. CDR3 bases: TGTGCCAGCAGCCCGGACAGGGGCAATGAGCAGTTCTTC. It is translated as CASSPDRGNEQFF.

The V gene is TRBV11-2, the J gene TRBJ2-5, with D possibly TRBD1 on 6 matching bases. The CDR3 is 16 residues long. The germline V and J ends were trimmed by 1 base and 4 bases, with 16 bases remaining between them. The germline gives CDR1 SGHAT, CDR2 FQNNGV. The CDR3 region is CASSLVPDSPTETQYF. The CDR3 DNA reads as TGTGCCAGCAGCTTAGTCCCGGACAGTCCGACAGAGACCCAGTACTTC.

The CDR3: CAWSVPRQGWPYEQYF. In nucleotides, the CDR3 is TGTGCCTGGAGTGTACCCCGACAGGGGTGGCCCTACGAGCAGTACTTC. The chain has TRBV30 and TRBJ2-7, with 8 bases aligning to TRBD1. This CDR3 is built from 16 residues. In germline, CDR1 is GTSNPN, CDR2 SVGIG (reference sequence). V was clipped by 0 bases and J by 2 bases; unmatched bases: 9.

This rearrangement joins TRBV15 to TRBJ2-5; D may be TRBD1 (6 bases). The V and J ends lost 1 base and 4 bases respectively, with 13 bases between them. Germline loops: CDR1 LNHNV, CDR2 YYDKDF (reference sequence). The CDR3 is made up of 15 amino acids. CDR3 sequence: CATSRVQGPGETQYF. Written as DNA, the CDR3 is TGTGCCACCAGCAGAGTTCAGGGGCCTGGAGAGACCCAGTACTTC.

J is TRBJ1-2 and V is TRBV5-4; 8 bases are shared with TRBD1. Germline-derived CDR1 and CDR2 are SGHNT and YYREEE (reference sequence). Trimming removed 0 bases from V and 4 bases from J; junction bases left unmatched: 8. The CDR3 is 16 residues long. Here the CDR3 reads CASSLVQGADGYGYTF. CDR3 DNA: TGTGCCAGCAGCTTGGTCCAGGGGGCAGATGGCTATGGCTACACCTTC.

V gene TRBV7-9 combines with J gene TRBJ2-1; D ambiguous. The V end was cut by 7 bases, the J end by 2 bases, with 12 bases between. The CDR3 loop spans 14 amino acids. CDR1 is SEHNR and CDR2 is FQNEAQ in the germline V gene (reference sequence). CDR3 region: CASTQTRTYNEQFF. DNA for the CDR3: TGTGCCAGCACTCAGACACGGACCTACAATGAGCAGTTCTTC.

The V and J genes are TRBV14 and TRBJ2-7, with D uncertain. V was pared by 0 bases and J by 2 bases, with 2 bases between. This CDR3 has 12 residues. From germline, CDR1 is SGHDN and CDR2 FVKESK. The CDR3 DNA reads TGTGCCAGCAGCCAAGATGCCTACGAGCAGTACTTC. Its protein is CASSQDAYEQYF. The whole variable domain, remainder taken from reference TRBV14 and TRBJ2-7, is EAGVTQFPSHSVIEKGQTVTLRCDPISGHDNLYWYRRVMGKEIKFLLHFVKESKQDESGMPNNRFLAERTGGTYSTLKVQPAELEDSGVYFCASSQDAYEQYFGPGTRLTVT.

The V and J genes are TRBV7-9 and TRBJ1-5; 10 bases line up with TRBD1. The CDR3 spans 15 residues. V was clipped by 1 base and J by 5 bases; unmatched bases: 2. CDR1 and CDR2 from the germline V gene are SEHNR and FQNEAQ (reference sequence). The CDR3 DNA reads TGTGCCAGCAGCTTAGTGACAGGGGGCGATCAGCCCCAGCATTTT. Encoded protein: CASSLVTGGDQPQHF.

The chain couples TRBV28 to TRBJ1-2; D is undetermined. Trimming pared 4 bases from V and 5 bases from J, leaving 14 bases between. This CDR3 region has 14 residues. Germline values: CDR1 MDHEN, CDR2 SYDVKM. The CDR3 coding sequence is TGTGCCAGCAGTTCCCCGACCGTTTCTTATGGCTACACCTTC. This codes for CASSSPTVSYGYTF.

J is TRBJ1-6 and V is TRBV6-5; no clear D. CDR1 and CDR2 from the germline V gene are MNHEY and SVGAGI. Trimming stripped 5 bases from V and 9 bases from J, with 11 bases between. The CDR3 spans 13 residues. For the CDR3, the DNA is TGTGCCAGCAGTCCACTAAATGGTTCACCCCTCCACTTT. Its protein product is CASSPLNGSPLHF.

Points on this clone: At one end the junction does not follow the germline gene, possibly because of a read error. V usage is TRBV7-8 and J usage is TRBJ1-4; D gene uncertain. Germline V gene data show CDR1 as SGHVS and CDR2 as FQNEAQ. The CDR3 spans 12 residues. CDR3 sequence reads: CANSQSGEKLFF. CDR3 nucleotide sequence: TGTGCCAACAGCCAGTCAGGTGAAAAACTGTTTTTT.

The rearrangement uses TRBV11-2 and TRBJ1-2; the D gene is possibly TRBD1 (6 bases). Trimming took 2 bases from V and 6 from J, leaving 10 bases between them. Germline V gives CDR1 SGHAT, CDR2 FQNNGV. CDR3 size: 13 residues. In DNA, the CDR3 is TGTGCCAGCAGCTTATGGGGGCAGGATGGCTACACCTTC. This gives the protein CASSLWGQDGYTF.

This chain uses TRBV25-1 with TRBJ1-4; D possibly corresponds to TRBD1 (6 bases). The V and J ends lost 5 bases and 7 bases respectively, with 11 bases between them. The CDR3 totals 13 residues. CDR1 is MGHDK, CDR2 SYGVNS, per germline. The CDR3, as DNA: TGTGCCAGCAGTAGGGGGGTTAGTGAAAAACTGTTTTTT. Translation gives CASSRGVSEKLFF.

This chain uses TRBV6-6 with TRBJ2-7; the match to TRBD2 covers 8 bases. This CDR3 region has 11 residues. The V gene's germline CDR1 is MNHNY and CDR2 SVGAGI (reference sequence). The junction had 5 bases not matched to a gene; V was cut back by 10 bases and J by 6 bases. The DNA for the CDR3 is TGTGCCACTGACGCGGGGGGCGAGCAGTACTTC. Its protein is CATDAGGEQYF.

The chain links TRBV9 to TRBJ2-3; 9 bases align to TRBD2. The V and J ends lost 3 bases and 3 bases, in that order; junction bases with no gene match: 5. CDR3 size: 15 residues. Germline V CDR1 and CDR2: SGDLS, YYNGEE. The CDR3 DNA is TGTGCCAGCAGCGATAGCGGGGGATGGACAGATACGCAGTATTTT. It translates to CASSDSGGWTDTQYF.